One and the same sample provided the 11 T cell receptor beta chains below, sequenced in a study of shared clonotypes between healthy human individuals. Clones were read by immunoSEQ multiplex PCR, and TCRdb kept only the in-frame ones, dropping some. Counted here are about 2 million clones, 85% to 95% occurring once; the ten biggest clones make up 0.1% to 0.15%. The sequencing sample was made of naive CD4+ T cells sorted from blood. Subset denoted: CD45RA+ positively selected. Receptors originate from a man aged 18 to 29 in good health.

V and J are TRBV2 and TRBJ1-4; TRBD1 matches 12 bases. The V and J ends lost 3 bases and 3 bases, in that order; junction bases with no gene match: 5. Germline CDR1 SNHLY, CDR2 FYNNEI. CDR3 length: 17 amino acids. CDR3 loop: CASSDGGQGASNEKLFF. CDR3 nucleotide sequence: TGTGCCAGCAGTGACGGGGGACAGGGGGCGTCTAATGAAAAACTGTTTTTT.

CDR3 sequence: CASSLSWRGTGANVLTF. DNA for the CDR3: TGTGCCAGCAGTTTATCATGGCGGGGGACTGGGGCCAACGTCCTGACTTTC. V usage is TRBV27 and J usage is TRBJ2-6; 7 positions match TRBD2. V dropped 0 bases and J dropped 2; count of bases not matched to a gene: 4. Germline CDR1 and CDR2: MNHEY and SMNVEV (reference sequence). This CDR3 comprises 17 residues.

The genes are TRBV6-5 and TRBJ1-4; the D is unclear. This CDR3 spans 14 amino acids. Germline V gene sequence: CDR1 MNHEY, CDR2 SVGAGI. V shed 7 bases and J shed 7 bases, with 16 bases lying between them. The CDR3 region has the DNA TGTGCCAGCACCCAGAGGGCAGGAGGTGAAAAACTGTTTTTT. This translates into CASTQRAGGEKLFF.

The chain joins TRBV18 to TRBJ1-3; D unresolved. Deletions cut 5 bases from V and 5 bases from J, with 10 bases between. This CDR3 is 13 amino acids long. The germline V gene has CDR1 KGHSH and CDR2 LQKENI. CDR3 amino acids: CASSEASRNTIYF. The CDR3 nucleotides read TGTGCCAGCTCAGAGGCCTCCCGAAACACCATATATTTT. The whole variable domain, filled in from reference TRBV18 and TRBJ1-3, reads NAGVMQNPRHLVRRRGQEARLRCSPMKGHSHVYWYRQLPEEGLKFMVYLQKENIIDESGMPKERFSAEFPKEGPSILRIQQVVRGDSAAYFCASSEASRNTIYFGEGSWLTVV.

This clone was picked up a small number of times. The DNA for the CDR3 is TGTGCCAGCAGCGTAGTAGGGACGCATGTCCTGACTTTC. This codes for CASSVVGTHVLTF. The chain carries TRBV9 and TRBJ2-6; D is perhaps TRBD1 or TRBD2 (5 bases each). Trimming took 0 bases from V and 13 from J, leaving 11 bases between them. The germline CDR1 and CDR2 sequences are SGDLS and YYNGEE. CDR3 length: 13 amino acids.

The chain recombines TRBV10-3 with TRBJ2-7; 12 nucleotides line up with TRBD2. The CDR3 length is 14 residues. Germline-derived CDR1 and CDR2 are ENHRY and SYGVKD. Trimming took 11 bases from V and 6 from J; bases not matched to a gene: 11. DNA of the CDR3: TGTGCCTTCTCGACTAGCGGGAGAAGGGGCGAGCAGTACTTC. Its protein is CAFSTSGRRGEQYF.

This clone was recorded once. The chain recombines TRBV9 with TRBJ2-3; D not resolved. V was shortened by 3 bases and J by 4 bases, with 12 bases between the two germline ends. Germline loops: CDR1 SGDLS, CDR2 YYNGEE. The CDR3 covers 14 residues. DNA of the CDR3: TGTGCCAGCAGCGCCTATACCTTGGCAGATACGCAGTATTTT. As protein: CASSAYTLADTQYF.

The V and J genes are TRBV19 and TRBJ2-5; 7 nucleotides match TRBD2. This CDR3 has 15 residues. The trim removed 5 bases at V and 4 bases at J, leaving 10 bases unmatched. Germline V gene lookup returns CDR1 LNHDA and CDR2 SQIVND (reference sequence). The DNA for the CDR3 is TGTGCCAGTAGTGCCCAGAGCCTAGCGGCAGAGACCCAGTACTTC. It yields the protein CASSAQSLAAETQYF.

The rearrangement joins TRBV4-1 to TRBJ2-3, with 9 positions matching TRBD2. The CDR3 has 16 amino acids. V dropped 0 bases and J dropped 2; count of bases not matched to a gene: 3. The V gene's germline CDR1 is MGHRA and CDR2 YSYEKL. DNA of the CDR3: TGCGCCAGCAGCCAAGATCTAGCGGGGTTCACAGATACGCAGTATTTT. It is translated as CASSQDLAGFTDTQYF.

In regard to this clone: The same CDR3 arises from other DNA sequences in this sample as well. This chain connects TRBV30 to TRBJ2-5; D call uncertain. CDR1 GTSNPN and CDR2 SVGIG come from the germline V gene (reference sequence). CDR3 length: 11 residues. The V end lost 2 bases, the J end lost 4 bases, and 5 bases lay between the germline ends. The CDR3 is CAWSTRETQYF. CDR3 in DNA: TGTGCCTGGAGTACGCGAGAGACCCAGTACTTC.

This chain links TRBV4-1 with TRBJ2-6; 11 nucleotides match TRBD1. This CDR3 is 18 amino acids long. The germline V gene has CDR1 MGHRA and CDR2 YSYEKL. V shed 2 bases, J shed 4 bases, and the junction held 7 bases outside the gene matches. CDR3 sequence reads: CASSQWTGGAQGANVLTF. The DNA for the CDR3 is TGCGCCAGCAGCCAATGGACAGGGGGCGCGCAAGGGGCCAACGTCCTGACTTTC.